The 7 T cell receptor beta chains presented below share a single source sample, sequenced in a study of CD8 T cells in Susac syndrome. With random hexamers, about 0.45 to 1 ug RNA was reverse transcribed. TCRdb reanalysed the immunoSEQ multiplex PCR reads using MiXCR and keeps one entry per CDR3 protein. Among about 150,000 distinct CDR3 sequences listed, 95% to 96% were seen once. The sample comprised CD8+ T cells from PBMCs. These receptors all come from a human donor with multiple sclerosis.

The chain couples TRBV20-1 to TRBJ2-3; D possibly uses TRBD1 or TRBD2 (5 bases each). This CDR3 contains 16 residues. V shed 6 bases and J shed 3 bases, with 22 bases lying between them. Germline loops: CDR1 DFQATT, CDR2 SNEGSKA (reference sequence). The chain's CDR3 is CSAHPAGTSGTDTQYF. DNA of the CDR3: TGCAGTGCCCACCCCGCCGGGACGTCAGGGACAGATACGCAGTATTTT.

V and J are TRBV5-6 and TRBJ2-3; the match to TRBD2 covers 7 bases. CDR1 and CDR2 from the germline V gene are SGHDT and YYEEEE. The CDR3 runs 15 residues. V dropped 7 bases and J dropped 0; count of bases not matched to a gene: 8. CDR3 protein: CASDLGEGSTDTQYF. DNA for the CDR3: TGTGCCAGCGACCTTGGGGAGGGTAGCACAGATACGCAGTATTTT. Looking up the rest from reference TRBV5-6 and TRBJ2-3 gives the full variable domain: DAGVTQSPTHLIKTRGQQVTLRCSPKSGHDTVSWYQQALGQGPQFIFQYYEEEERQRGNFPDRFSGHQFPNYSSELNVNALLLGDSALYLCASDLGEGSTDTQYFGPGTRLTVL.

The chain combines TRBV29-1 with TRBJ2-7; TRBD1 matches at 9 bases. The germline V gene has CDR1 SQVTM and CDR2 ANQGSEA. Trimming took 6 bases from V and 3 from J; bases not matched to a gene: 15. This CDR3 spans 16 amino acids. CDR3 in DNA: TGCAGCGTCTTTGACCCACCGGGACAGGGTTTCTACGAGCAGTACGTC. Its protein is CSVFDPPGQGFYEQYV.

The V call is TRBV12-3 or TRBV12-4, the J call TRBJ2-7; no definite D call. V was trimmed by 5 bases and J by 2 bases, leaving 10 bases between them. The CDR3 runs 13 residues. The CDR3 reads CASSPNWAYEQYF. The DNA for the CDR3 is TGTGCCAGCAGTCCCAATTGGGCCTACGAGCAGTACTTC.

V usage is TRBV5-4 and J usage is TRBJ2-7; 7 nucleotides line up with TRBD2. Germline V gene lookup returns CDR1 SGHNT and CDR2 YYREEE (reference sequence). V gave up 6 bases and J gave up 5 bases; unmatched junction bases: 8. This CDR3 is 13 amino acids long. CDR3 region: CASIDAAGNEQYV. The CDR3 nucleotides read TGTGCCAGCATCGACGCAGCGGGGAACGAGCAGTACGTC.

This clonotype was seen only once. The V call is TRBV21-1, the J call TRBJ2-5; no DNA check was done on the table's D call, TRBD2. TRBV21-1 is marked as a pseudogene. The CDR3 length is 19 residues. The CDR3 reads CASSKAPGGAGGPKETQYF. In nucleotides, the CDR3 is TGTGCCAGCAGCAAAGCACCCGGTGGCGCGGGGGGGCCTAAAGAGACCCAGTACTTC.

This chain joins TRBV20-1 and TRBJ1-2; maybe TRBD1 (5 bases). Germline CDR1 reads DFQATT; CDR2 reads SNEGSKA (reference sequence). The CDR3 runs 15 residues. Trimming took 1 base from V and 6 from J, leaving 18 bases between them. CDR3 in amino acids: CSARVSGPSANGYTF. CDR3 in DNA: TGCAGTGCTAGAGTTTCGGGACCCTCGGCTAATGGCTACACCTTC.